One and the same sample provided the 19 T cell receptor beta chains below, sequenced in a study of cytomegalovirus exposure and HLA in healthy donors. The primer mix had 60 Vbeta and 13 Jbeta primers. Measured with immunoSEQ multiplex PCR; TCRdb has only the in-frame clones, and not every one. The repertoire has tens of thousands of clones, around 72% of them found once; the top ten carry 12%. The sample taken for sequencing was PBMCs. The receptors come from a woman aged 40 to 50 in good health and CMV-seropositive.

The CDR3 DNA is TGTGCCATCAGTGACCCGTCCCTAGGGGACCAAGAGACCCAGTACTTC. Its protein is CAISDPSLGDQETQYF. J is TRBJ2-5 and V is TRBV10-3; D is possibly TRBD1 (5 bases). This CDR3 is 16 amino acids long. V was cut by 3 bases and J by 0 bases, with 14 bases left in between. CDR1 is ENHRY, CDR2 SYGVKD, per germline.

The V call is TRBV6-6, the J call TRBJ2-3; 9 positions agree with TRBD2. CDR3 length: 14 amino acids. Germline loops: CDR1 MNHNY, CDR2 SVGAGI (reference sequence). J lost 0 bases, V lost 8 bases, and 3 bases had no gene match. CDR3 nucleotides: TGTGCCAGCCGCGGGGGGGGTAGCACAGATACGCAGTATTTT. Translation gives CASRGGGSTDTQYF.

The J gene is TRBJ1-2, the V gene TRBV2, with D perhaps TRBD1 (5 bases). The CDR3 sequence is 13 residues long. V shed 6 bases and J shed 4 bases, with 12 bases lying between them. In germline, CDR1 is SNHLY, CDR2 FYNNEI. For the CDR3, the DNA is TGTGCCAGCAGCGGGGGGGAGTCCTATGGCTACACCTTC. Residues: CASSGGESYGYTF.

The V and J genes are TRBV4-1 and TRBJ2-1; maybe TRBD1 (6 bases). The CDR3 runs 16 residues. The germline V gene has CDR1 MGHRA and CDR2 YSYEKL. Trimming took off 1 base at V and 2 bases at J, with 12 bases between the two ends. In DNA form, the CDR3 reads TGCGCCAGCAGCCAAGCTCAGACAGGAGCCTACAATGAGCAGTTCTTC. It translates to CASSQAQTGAYNEQFF.

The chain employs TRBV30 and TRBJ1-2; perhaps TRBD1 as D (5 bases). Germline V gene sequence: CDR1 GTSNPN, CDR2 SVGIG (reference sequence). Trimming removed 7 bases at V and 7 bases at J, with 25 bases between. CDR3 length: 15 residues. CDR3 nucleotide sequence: TGTGCCTCCCTAAGATTTAGTAGAGCAGGGTCTGGCTACACCTTC. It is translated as CASLRFSRAGSGYTF.

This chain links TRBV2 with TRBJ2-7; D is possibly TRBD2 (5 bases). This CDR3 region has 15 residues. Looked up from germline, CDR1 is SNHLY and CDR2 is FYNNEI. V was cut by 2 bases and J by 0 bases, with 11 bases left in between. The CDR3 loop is CASSEWRSGSYEQYF. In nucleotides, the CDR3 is TGTGCCAGCAGTGAATGGAGAAGCGGCTCCTACGAGCAGTACTTC.

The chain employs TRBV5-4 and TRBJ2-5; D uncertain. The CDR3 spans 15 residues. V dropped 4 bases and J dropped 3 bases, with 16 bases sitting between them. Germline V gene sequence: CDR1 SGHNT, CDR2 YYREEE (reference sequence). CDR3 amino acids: CASSLLELRKETQYF. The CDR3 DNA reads TGTGCCAGCAGCCTACTGGAACTACGCAAAGAGACCCAGTACTTC.

The CDR3 region has the DNA TGTGCCAGCAGTACCCCAGCGGATCGCTATGGCTACACCTTC. It translates to CASSTPADRYGYTF. This sequence joins TRBV6-6 and TRBJ1-2; no firm D call. The CDR3 has 14 residues. Germline V gene sequence: CDR1 MNHNY, CDR2 SVGAGI (reference sequence). V lost 5 bases to trimming and J lost 4 bases, with 14 bases between them.

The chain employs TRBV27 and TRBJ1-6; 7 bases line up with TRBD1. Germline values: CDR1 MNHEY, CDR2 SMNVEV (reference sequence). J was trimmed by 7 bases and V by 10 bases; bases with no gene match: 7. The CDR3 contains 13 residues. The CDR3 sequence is CATMGQLNSPLHF. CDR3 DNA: TGTGCCACAATGGGACAGCTAAATTCACCCCTCCACTTT.

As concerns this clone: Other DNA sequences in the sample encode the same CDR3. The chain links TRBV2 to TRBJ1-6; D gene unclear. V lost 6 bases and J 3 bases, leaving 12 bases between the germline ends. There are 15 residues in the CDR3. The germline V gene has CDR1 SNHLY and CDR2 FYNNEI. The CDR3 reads CASSRDQVYNSPLHF. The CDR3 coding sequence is TGTGCCAGCAGCCGCGATCAAGTCTATAATTCACCCCTCCACTTT.

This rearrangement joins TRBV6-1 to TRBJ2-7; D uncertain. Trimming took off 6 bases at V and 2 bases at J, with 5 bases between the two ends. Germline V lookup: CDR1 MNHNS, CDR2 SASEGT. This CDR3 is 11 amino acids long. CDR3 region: CASRLTYEQYF. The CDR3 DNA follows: TGTGCCAGCAGGCTAACCTACGAGCAGTACTTC.

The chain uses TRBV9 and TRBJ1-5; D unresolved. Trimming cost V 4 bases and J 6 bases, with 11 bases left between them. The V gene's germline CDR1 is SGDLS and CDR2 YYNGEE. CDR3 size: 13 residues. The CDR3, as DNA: TGTGCCAGCAGCCTCGGGTTCGGTCAGCCCCAGCATTTT. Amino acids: CASSLGFGQPQHF.

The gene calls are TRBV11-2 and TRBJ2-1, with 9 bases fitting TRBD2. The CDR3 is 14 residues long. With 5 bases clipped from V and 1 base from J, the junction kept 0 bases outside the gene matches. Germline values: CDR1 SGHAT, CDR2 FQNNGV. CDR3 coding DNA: TGTGCCAGCAGCCTAGCGGGGTCCTACAATGAGCAGTTCTTC. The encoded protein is CASSLAGSYNEQFF.

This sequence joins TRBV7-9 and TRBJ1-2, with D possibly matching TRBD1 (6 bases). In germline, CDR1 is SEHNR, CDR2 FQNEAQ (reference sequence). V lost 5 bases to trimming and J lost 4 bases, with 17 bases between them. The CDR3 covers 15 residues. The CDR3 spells CASSEDGGQGYGYTF. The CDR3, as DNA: TGTGCCAGCAGCGAGGACGGGGGGCAGGGCTATGGCTACACCTTC.

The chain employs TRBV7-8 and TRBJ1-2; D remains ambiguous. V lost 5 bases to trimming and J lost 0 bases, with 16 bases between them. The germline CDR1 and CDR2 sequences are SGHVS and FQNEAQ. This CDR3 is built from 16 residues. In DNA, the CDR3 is TGTGCCAGCAGCCCCCGCGGGCAGCTCCCTAACTATGGCTACACCTTC. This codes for CASSPRGQLPNYGYTF.

The CDR3 coding sequence is TGTGCCAGCAGCGAACTAGCGGGGGGGGGCAAGACCCAGTACTTC. Translation: CASSELAGGGKTQYF. The chain is built from TRBV9 and TRBJ2-5; 13 nucleotides agree with TRBD2. There are 15 residues in the CDR3. Germline V CDR1 and CDR2: SGDLS, YYNGEE. Trimming cost V 3 bases and J 6 bases; bases outside gene matches: 5.

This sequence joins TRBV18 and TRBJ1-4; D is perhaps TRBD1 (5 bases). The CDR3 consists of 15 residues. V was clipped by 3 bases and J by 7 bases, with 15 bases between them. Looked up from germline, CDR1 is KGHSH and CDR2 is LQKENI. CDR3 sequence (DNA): TGTGCCAGCTCACCCACAGTAGGGGTTGGTGAAAAACTGTTTTTT. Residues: CASSPTVGVGEKLFF.

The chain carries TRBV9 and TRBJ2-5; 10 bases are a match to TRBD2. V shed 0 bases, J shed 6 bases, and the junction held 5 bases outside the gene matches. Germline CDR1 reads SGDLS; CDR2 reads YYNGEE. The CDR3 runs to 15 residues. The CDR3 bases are TGTGCCAGCAGCGTAGCAGCGGGGGGGCAAAAGACCCAGTACTTC. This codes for CASSVAAGGQKTQYF. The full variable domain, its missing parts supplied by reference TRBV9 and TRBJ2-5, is DSGVTQTPKHLITATGQRVTLRCSPRSGDLSVYWYQQSLDQGLQFLIQYYNGEERAKGNILERFSAQQFPDLHSELNLSSLELGDSALYFCASSVAAGGQKTQYFGPGTRLLVL.

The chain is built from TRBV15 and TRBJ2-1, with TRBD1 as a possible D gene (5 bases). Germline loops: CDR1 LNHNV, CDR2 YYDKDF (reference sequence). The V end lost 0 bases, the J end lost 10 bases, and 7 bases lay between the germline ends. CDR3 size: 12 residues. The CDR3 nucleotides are TGTGCCACCAGCAGAGATAGGGGAGAGCAGTTCTTC. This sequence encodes CATSRDRGEQFF. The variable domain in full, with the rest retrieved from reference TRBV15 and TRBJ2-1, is DAMVIQNPRYQVTQFGKPVTLSCSQTLNHNVMYWYQQKSSQAPKLLFHYYDKDFNNEADTPDNFQSRRPNTSFCFLDIRSPGLGDTAMYLCATSRDRGEQFFGPGTRLTVL.